This T cell receptor beta chain was captured in a study of radiotherapy plus CTLA-4 blockade in lung cancer. Comments on this clone: Antigen unknown.

Assay used: immunoSEQ multiplex PCR; TCRdb lists only in-frame clones, some missing. The sample carries about 73,000 clones, about nine tenths recorded once. Study-level results: Expansion in blood of tumor-derived TCR clones was seen after radiotherapy plus ipilimumab.

The germline CDR1 and CDR2 sequences are GTSNPN and SVGIG (reference sequence). The CDR3 loop spans 14 amino acids. V lost 4 bases and J 4 bases, leaving 16 bases between the germline ends. Sequencing was performed on peripheral blood, taken from a patient treated with radiotherapy plus ipilimumab. This TCR derives from a human donor with non-small cell lung cancer that progressed on radiotherapy plus ipilimumab. This chain connects TRBV30 to TRBJ1-2; TRBD1 is a possible D gene (6 bases). CDR3 sequence reads: CAWTLTGGGYGYTF. CDR3 bases: TGTGCCTGGACCCTAACGGGGGGCGGCTATGGCTACACCTTC.